Following are 23 T cell receptor beta chains from one sample sequenced in a study of T cell responses to AZD1222 COVID-19 vaccine. Method: immunoSEQ multiplex PCR; TCRdb's copy keeps in-frame clones and lacks some. Of under 150,000 clones in the sample, roughly 85% were seen once. The source was peripheral blood, collected 28 days after the second dose of the MenACWY control vaccine. Receptors originate from an adult who received the MenACWY meningococcal vaccine as a control.

The table lists this clone with a few counts. This chain uses TRBV19 with TRBJ1-2; D possibly corresponds to TRBD1 (5 bases). The CDR3 has 14 residues. Germline V gene data show CDR1 as LNHDA and CDR2 as SQIVND (reference sequence). The germline V and J ends were trimmed by 6 bases and 0 bases, with 11 bases remaining between them. The CDR3: CASRSQVSNYGYTF. The CDR3 region has the DNA TGTGCCAGTAGGTCACAGGTTTCTAACTATGGCTACACCTTC.

In nucleotides, the CDR3 is TGTGCCAGCAGCCCTCCGGGGGGCGGGCCGAACACCGGGGAGCTGTTTTTT. Protein product: CASSPPGGGPNTGELFF. The V gene is TRBV7-2, the J gene TRBJ2-2; a weak D match, TRBD2 (7 bases). The V end lost 5 bases, the J end lost 0 bases, and 16 bases lay between the germline ends. The CDR3 covers 17 residues. Germline CDR1 and CDR2: SGHTA and FQGNSA.

The chain has TRBV5-1 and TRBJ1-1; 7 bases are a match to TRBD1. Trimming removed 4 bases from V and 1 base from J; junction bases left unmatched: 4. The V gene's germline CDR1 is SGHRS and CDR2 YFSETQ. The CDR3 length is 14 residues. In DNA, the CDR3 is TGCGCCAGCAGCAGAGGGACAGCGAACACTGAAGCTTTCTTT. This translates into CASSRGTANTEAFF.

The rearrangement uses TRBV10-3 and TRBJ1-4; D remains ambiguous. The germline gives CDR1 ENHRY, CDR2 SYGVKD. Trimming took 9 bases from V and 7 from J, leaving 9 bases between them. This CDR3 has 11 amino acids. In nucleotides, the CDR3 is TGTGCCATTGGTATAGGTGAAAAACTGTTTTTT. The encoded protein is CAIGIGEKLFF.

This chain connects TRBV18 to TRBJ1-2; the D gene is possibly TRBD1 (6 bases). The V gene's germline CDR1 is KGHSH and CDR2 LQKENI. This CDR3 region has 15 residues. Trimming took off 0 bases at V and 0 bases at J, with 8 bases between the two ends. CDR3 region: CASSPPTGTNYGYTF. In DNA form, the CDR3 reads TGTGCCAGCTCACCACCGACAGGTACTAACTATGGCTACACCTTC. Full variable domain (rest looked up from reference TRBV18 and TRBJ1-2): NAGVMQNPRHLVRRRGQEARLRCSPMKGHSHVYWYRQLPEEGLKFMVYLQKENIIDESGMPKERFSAEFPKEGPSILRIQQVVRGDSAAYFCASSPPTGTNYGYTFGSGTRLTVV.

This chain joins TRBV27 and TRBJ2-3; no reliable D call. CDR3 length: 15 amino acids. V lost 5 bases to trimming and J lost 0 bases, with 12 bases between them. Germline CDR1 and CDR2: MNHEY and SMNVEV (reference sequence). In DNA form, the CDR3 reads TGTGCCAGCAGTCCCCTGGGATCTAGCACAGATACGCAGTATTTT. Its translation: CASSPLGSSTDTQYF.

The chain couples TRBV5-4 to TRBJ1-1; a weak D match, TRBD1 (6 bases). Germline CDR1 is SGHNT and CDR2 is YYREEE (reference sequence). CDR3 length equals 15 residues. V was cut by 4 bases and J by 1 base, with 14 bases left in between. In DNA form, the CDR3 reads TGTGCCAGCAGCCCCGGGGGCGCTCGGAACACTGAAGCTTTCTTT. Translating gives CASSPGGARNTEAFF.

In DNA form, the CDR3 reads TGCGCCAGCAGTTCAAACCTTGGGGGAAAGGGCACCGGGGAGCTGTTTTTT. This gives the protein CASSSNLGGKGTGELFF. The J gene is TRBJ2-2, the V gene TRBV5-1, with D possibly called TRBD1 or TRBD2 (5 bases each). V was shortened by 5 bases and J by 4 bases, with 21 bases between the two germline ends. The length of the CDR3 is 17 residues. CDR1 and CDR2 from the germline V gene are SGHRS and YFSETQ.

The chain uses TRBV18 and TRBJ2-1; TRBD1 is a possible D gene (8 bases). Germline-derived CDR1 and CDR2 are KGHSH and LQKENI. CDR3 length equals 14 residues. V was trimmed by 3 bases and J by 7 bases, leaving 13 bases between them. CDR3 DNA: TGTGCCAGCTCACCGAACAGGGGGGGAAATGAGCAGTTCTTC. Translated, it gives CASSPNRGGNEQFF.

The chain couples TRBV27 to TRBJ2-6; tentative D call: TRBD1 (6 bases). The germline V gene encodes CDR1 MNHEY and CDR2 SMNVEV (reference sequence). V dropped 8 bases and J dropped 2 bases, with 25 bases sitting between them. The length of the CDR3 is 19 residues. CDR3 amino acids: CASANDRFFNPTGANVLTF. DNA for the CDR3: TGTGCCAGCGCTAATGACAGGTTTTTTAACCCCACTGGGGCCAACGTCCTGACTTTC.

This chain joins TRBV2 and TRBJ2-1, with D uncertain. Trimming removed 4 bases at V and 0 bases at J, with 13 bases between. Per the germline V gene, CDR1 is SNHLY and CDR2 is FYNNEI. The CDR3 covers 16 residues. The CDR3 DNA follows: TGTGCCAGCAGTGGATTAGTTGGCTTCTCCTACAATGAGCAGTTCTTC. Amino acid sequence: CASSGLVGFSYNEQFF.

The chain joins TRBV7-2 to TRBJ2-7; D remains ambiguous. The CDR3 is 13 residues long. The ends were cut back, 2 bases at V and 2 bases at J, with 7 bases in the middle. Looked up from germline, CDR1 is SGHTA and CDR2 is FQGNSA. The CDR3 loop reads CASSLSAPYEQYV. The CDR3 DNA sequence: TGTGCCAGCAGCTTAAGTGCTCCCTACGAGCAGTACGTC.

This chain joins TRBV4-1 and TRBJ1-6, with a tentative D call TRBD1 (6 bases). This CDR3 contains 15 residues. V lost 1 base and J lost 10, with 14 bases in between. Germline CDR1 reads MGHRA; CDR2 reads YSYEKL. CDR3 in DNA: TGCGCCAGCAGCCAAGTCGGGGACATCTTCTCACCCCTCCACTTT. It specifies CASSQVGDIFSPLHF.

V usage is TRBV30 and J usage is TRBJ1-2; D gene uncertain. Germline V gene lookup returns CDR1 GTSNPN and CDR2 SVGIG (reference sequence). This CDR3 is 13 amino acids long. The ends were cut back, 1 base at V and 4 bases at J, with 10 bases in the middle. The chain's CDR3 is CAWSGGMGYGYTF. The CDR3 nucleotides are TGTGCCTGGAGTGGGGGTATGGGCTATGGCTACACCTTC.

V is TRBV6-2 or TRBV6-3 and J is TRBJ2-1; 11 nucleotides agree with TRBD2. The CDR3 sequence is 15 residues long. J was trimmed by 5 bases and V by 10 bases; bases with no gene match: 10. CDR1 is MNHEY, CDR2 SVGEGT, per germline. In DNA, the CDR3 is TGTGCCACCGGCCCCCGACTAGCGGGGAACAATGAGCAGTTCTTC. Encoded protein: CATGPRLAGNNEQFF.

The CDR3 nucleotides read TGTGCCAGCAGCTTAGAGCCAGGATCCTACGAGCAGTACTTC. It specifies CASSLEPGSYEQYF. The chain links TRBV7-6 to TRBJ2-7; D remains ambiguous. The V gene's germline CDR1 is SGHVS and CDR2 FNYEAQ. This CDR3 spans 14 amino acids. The V gene lost 1 base and the J gene lost 1 base, with 8 bases spanning the gap.

The chain carries TRBV3-1 (or the pseudogene TRBV3-2) and TRBJ1-3, with TRBD1 identical over 9 bases. Germline CDR1 LGHDT, CDR2 YNNKEL (reference sequence). With 4 bases clipped from V and 7 bases from J, the junction kept 8 bases outside the gene matches. This CDR3 spans 15 amino acids. For the CDR3, the DNA is TGTGCCAGCAGCCCCCGGGACAGGGAGCCCAACACCATATATTTT. It encodes CASSPRDREPNTIYF.

The chain recombines TRBV10-1 with TRBJ1-6; TRBD1 agrees at 7 bases. The CDR3 has 15 amino acids. J was trimmed by 6 bases and V by 3 bases; bases with no gene match: 5. In germline, CDR1 is WNHNN, CDR2 SYGVQD (reference sequence). The CDR3 nucleotides are TGCGCCAGCAGTGACGGGACAGAAATTAATTCACCCCTCCACTTT. Protein: CASSDGTEINSPLHF.

The table lists this clone with a few counts. The sample contains more than one DNA sequence encoding this CDR3. The chain carries TRBV5-1 and TRBJ2-3; TRBD2 matches at 9 bases. V trimming: 0 bases; J trimming: 0 bases; junction bases outside the gene matches: 2. Germline V gene lookup returns CDR1 SGHRS and CDR2 YFSETQ. The CDR3 runs 16 residues. Written as DNA, the CDR3 is TGCGCCAGCAGCTTGGGACTAGCGGACAGCACAGATACGCAGTATTTT. Encoded protein: CASSLGLADSTDTQYF. Full variable domain (outside the CDR3, taken from reference TRBV5-1 and TRBJ2-3): KAGVTQTPRYLIKTRGQQVTLSCSPISGHRSVSWYQQTPGQGLQFLFEYFSETQRNKGNFPGRFSGRQFSNSRSEMNVSTLELGDSALYLCASSLGLADSTDTQYFGPGTRLTVL.

J is TRBJ1-5 and V is TRBV15, with D unresolved. Germline CDR1 and CDR2: LNHNV and YYDKDF (reference sequence). V lost 8 bases to trimming and J lost 9 bases, with 17 bases between them. The CDR3 consists of 13 residues. In DNA, the CDR3 is TGTGCCACCTTCCCCACCCTCCCTCCGCCCCAGCATTTT. Translated: CATFPTLPPPQHF.

The gene calls are TRBV5-4 and TRBJ1-2; 8 nucleotides agree with TRBD1. V shed 0 bases and J 4 bases; nucleotides not matched to a gene: 5. Germline V gives CDR1 SGHNT, CDR2 YYREEE (reference sequence). CDR3 length: 15 residues. The CDR3 region is CASSLARQGAYGYTF. In nucleotides, the CDR3 is TGTGCCAGCAGCTTGGCCAGGCAGGGGGCCTATGGCTACACCTTC. The full variable domain, in which reference TRBV5-4 and TRBJ1-2 provide the parts outside the CDR3, is ETGVTQSPTHLIKTRGQQVTLRCSSQSGHNTVSWYQQALGQGPQFIFQYYREEENGRGNFPPRFSGLQFPNYSSELNVNALELDDSALYLCASSLARQGAYGYTFGSGTRLTVV.

There are a few counts of this clone. This sequence joins TRBV5-5 and TRBJ1-1; 7 bases align to TRBD1. The germline CDR1 and CDR2 sequences are SGHKS and YYEKEE (reference sequence). This CDR3 comprises 16 residues. V dropped 2 bases and J dropped 4; count of bases not matched to a gene: 11. The CDR3 loop reads CASSFYMRNRGTEAFF. CDR3 nucleotides: TGTGCCAGCAGCTTCTACATGCGAAACAGGGGCACTGAAGCTTTCTTT.

The chain uses TRBV4-1 and TRBJ2-3, with TRBD2 matching over 9 bases. The CDR3 runs to 16 residues. Germline V gives CDR1 MGHRA, CDR2 YSYEKL. J lost 5 bases, V lost 1 base, and 7 bases had no gene match. Written as DNA, the CDR3 is TGCGCCAGCAGCCAAGCAGGCGGGGGGGAAGGAGATACGCAGTATTTT. It codes for CASSQAGGGEGDTQYF.